These 30 T cell receptor beta chains originate from one sample sequenced in a study of T cell clonality in common variable immunodeficiency. Findings of the study overall: Fewer deletions and N-nucleotide insertions were reportedly seen in common variable immunodeficiency TCR beta sequences.

What these receptors recognize is not known. This table comes from immunoSEQ multiplex PCR, and its TCRdb copy is limited to in-frame clones, with some not included. The sample shows 15,000 to 20,000 clones, no singletons; the ten largest hold roughly 6.6%. Sequencing was performed on peripheral blood mononuclear cells. These receptors originate from a human donor with common variable immunodeficiency.

This clone was observed many times. Mismatch with germline at one junction end may stem from a read error. The read ends 3 residues early relative to the CDR3; the germline J gene fills the gap. The rearrangement joins TRBV4-2 to TRBJ2-7; 7 positions agree with TRBD2. Germline values: CDR1 LGHNA, CDR2 YNFKEQ. This CDR3 has 15 residues. The CDR3 reads CASSKGLDSSYEQYF. The CDR3 bases that were read are TGCGCCAGCAGCAAAGGACTAGACAGCTCCTACGAG.

This clone showed up just a few times. The read ends 3 residues before the CDR3 terminus; that terminus is restored from the germline J gene. This chain uses TRBV19 with TRBJ1-2, with 9 bases identical to TRBD1. Germline trimming cut 3 bases from V and 4 bases from J; bases unmatched to any gene: 6. Per germline, CDR1 LNHDA and CDR2 SQIVND (reference sequence). The CDR3 runs to 15 residues. CDR3 amino acids: CASSMSTGGPYGYTF. The covered CDR3 bases are TGTGCCAGTAGTATGTCGACAGGGGGACCCTATGGC.

This clone was detected only a few times. Read coverage stops 3 residues before the CDR3 terminus; the germline J gene supplies the remainder. V and J are TRBV18 and TRBJ1-4, with D possibly matching TRBD1 (6 bases). The CDR3 consists of 15 residues. CDR1 is KGHSH and CDR2 is LQKENI in the germline V gene. V dropped 4 bases and J dropped 5 bases, with 14 bases sitting between them. The CDR3 loop is CASSQERGINEKLFF. CDR3 DNA (partial): TGTGCCAGCTCACAGGAGAGGGGGATAAATGAAAAA.

About this clone: The read ends 3 residues early relative to the CDR3; the germline J gene fills the gap. V gene TRBV18 combines with J gene TRBJ1-6; 9 nucleotides agree with TRBD1. The CDR3 is 15 residues long. Germline CDR1 is KGHSH and CDR2 is LQKENI. Losses at the gene ends were 2 bases for V and 7 bases for J; bases not matched to a gene: 3. The CDR3 spells CASSPFGTGNSPLHF. The sequenced part of the CDR3 DNA is TGTGCCAGCTCACCATTTGGGACAGGGAATTCACCC.

This clone was observed many times. The CDR3 end is not reached by the read, which stops 3 residues before it; the germline J gene fills it in. This rearrangement joins TRBV20-1 to TRBJ2-1; TRBD2 matches at 10 bases. The CDR3 is made up of 15 amino acids. Trimming took 0 bases from V and 6 from J; bases not matched to a gene: 5. Germline CDR1 DFQATT, CDR2 SNEGSKA (reference sequence). The DNA read from the CDR3 is TGCAGTGCTAGAGAACTAGCGGGATCGGGCAATGAG. It specifies CSARELAGSGNE. The entire CDR3 reads CSARELAGSGNEQFF.

In this sample, this clone turned up a few times. The read gets to within 3 residues of the CDR3 end, and the germline J gene fills in the rest. The chain combines TRBV7-2 with TRBJ1-5, with D possibly being TRBD1 (6 bases). CDR3 length: 12 amino acids. The germline gives CDR1 SGHTA, CDR2 FQGNSA. V was shortened by 6 bases and J by 6 bases, with 9 bases between the two germline ends. CDR3 sequence: CASRQGGQPQHF. The sequenced part of the CDR3 DNA is TGTGCCAGCAGACAGGGCGGTCAGCCC.

This clone showed up many times. The read stops 3 residues short of the end of the CDR3; the missing end is completed from the germline J gene. The chain joins TRBV14 to TRBJ2-1, with TRBD2 matching 9 bases. CDR3 size: 15 residues. The V gene end was trimmed by 5 bases and the J gene end by 1 base; junction bases not matched to a gene: 3. Germline CDR1 and CDR2: SGHDN and FVKESK. The part of the CDR3 DNA that was read is TGTGCCAGCAGCGGGCTAGCGGGGTCCTACAATGAG. Amino acid sequence: CASSGLAGSYNE. The full CDR3 is CASSGLAGSYNEQFF.

At least ten counts were recorded for this clone. From the germline J gene comes the end of the CDR3, since the read stops 3 residues before it. The V and J genes are TRBV19 and TRBJ2-5; 7 bases are a match to TRBD1. V trimming: 6 bases; J trimming: 5 bases; junction bases outside the gene matches: 6. This CDR3 spans 13 amino acids. Germline V lookup: CDR1 LNHDA, CDR2 SQIVND (reference sequence). CDR3 sequence: CASSPTGVETQYF. CDR3 bases read: TGTGCCAGTAGCCCCACAGGGGTTGAGACC.

This clone was seen repeatedly, ten times or more. The read halts 3 residues ahead of the CDR3 end, with the missing end drawn from the germline J gene. The V and J genes are TRBV29-1 and TRBJ2-3; D is possibly TRBD1 (5 bases). Germline CDR1 SQVTM, CDR2 ANQGSEA. The V gene lost 4 bases and the J gene lost 6 bases, with 23 bases spanning the gap. This CDR3 region has 16 residues. CDR3 loop: CSVVNRGFGAGDTQYF. The CDR3 DNA, read in part, is TGCAGCGTTGTAAATCGCGGATTTGGGGCAGGGGATACG.

CDR3 sequence: CASSSDRGRTDTQYF. CDR3 DNA (partial): TGTGCCAGCAGCTCCGACAGGGGGCGCACAGATACG. This chain connects TRBV13 to TRBJ2-3, with TRBD1 identical over 10 bases. The sequenced fragment ends 3 residues before the CDR3 boundary, so the rest is inferred from the germline J gene. With 4 bases clipped from V and 1 base from J, the junction kept 2 bases outside the gene matches. Germline V gives CDR1 PRHDT, CDR2 FYEKMQ (reference sequence). CDR3 length equals 15 residues.

On this clone: The read halts 3 residues ahead of the CDR3 end, with the missing end drawn from the germline J gene. The chain carries TRBV6-1 and TRBJ1-1; 7 positions agree with TRBD1. V trimming: 4 bases; J trimming: 3 bases; junction bases outside the gene matches: 5. The CDR3 extends over 14 amino acids. Germline lookup yields CDR1 MNHNS and CDR2 SASEGT. The CDR3 reads CASSADRADTEAFF. Incomplete CDR3 DNA: TGTGCCAGCAGTGCTGACAGGGCCGACACTGAA.

This clone has only a few counts. The read terminates 3 residues before the CDR3 end, so the remaining end is supplied by the germline J gene. The V and J genes are TRBV6-2 or TRBV6-3 and TRBJ2-5; 9 bases align to TRBD1. J was trimmed by 5 bases and V by 6 bases; bases with no gene match: 13. The CDR3 has 16 amino acids. Germline CDR1 reads MNHEY; CDR2 reads SVGEGT. The sequenced CDR3 bases are TGTGCCAGCAGGAAGAACATACAGGGGGCCGGGGAGACC. Amino acids: CASRKNIQGAGET. The full CDR3 protein is CASRKNIQGAGETQYF.

At least ten counts were recorded for this clone. The read halts 3 residues ahead of the CDR3 end, with the missing end drawn from the germline J gene. The chain has TRBV7-3 and TRBJ2-1, with 9 positions matching TRBD1. The CDR3 is made up of 15 amino acids. V was pared by 6 bases and J by 8 bases, with 11 bases of the junction left unmatched. CDR1 and CDR2 (germline): SGHTA, FQGTGA. Incomplete CDR3 DNA: TGTGCCAGCAGTTCCGGGACAGGGAGTCGGTATGAG. This sequence encodes CASSSGTGSRYE. The full-length CDR3 reads as CASSSGTGSRYEQFF.

Remarks on this clone: The sequenced fragment ends 3 residues before the CDR3 boundary, so the rest is inferred from the germline J gene. The V gene is TRBV6-2 or TRBV6-3, the J gene TRBJ2-3, with 8 nucleotides matching TRBD1. V dropped 5 bases and J dropped 0; count of bases not matched to a gene: 10. Germline lookup yields CDR1 MNHEY and CDR2 SVGEGT. This CDR3 has 17 residues. The CDR3 here is CASSPRRTGSSTDTQYF. The sequenced CDR3 bases are TGTGCCAGCAGTCCTCGACGGACAGGGTCGAGCACAGATACG.

A note on this clone: The read ends 3 residues shy of where the CDR3 ends; the end is completed using the germline J gene. V is TRBV6-2 or TRBV6-3 and J is TRBJ1-5, with 10 bases aligning to TRBD1. V was pared by 8 bases and J by 6 bases, with 7 bases of the junction left unmatched. This CDR3 is built from 14 residues. Per the germline V gene, CDR1 is MNHEY and CDR2 is SVGEGT. The CDR3 protein is CASSFGTGVQPQHF. CDR3 DNA, as far as it was read: TGTGCCAGCTCCTTCGGGACAGGGGTTCAGCCC.

This clone was counted between two and nine times. From the germline J gene comes the end of the CDR3, since the read stops 3 residues before it. The chain couples TRBV19 to TRBJ1-5; the match to TRBD1 covers 7 bases. This CDR3 has 13 amino acids. Germline V lookup: CDR1 LNHDA, CDR2 SQIVND (reference sequence). The junction had 6 bases not matched to a gene; V was cut back by 8 bases and J by 5 bases. CDR3 loop: CASHGTAHQPQHF. The CDR3 bases that were read are TGTGCCAGTCATGGGACAGCCCATCAGCCC.

This clone came up many times. The CDR3 extends 3 residues past the end of the read, so its final part is completed from the germline J gene. The chain employs TRBV20-1 and TRBJ2-5; 9 bases are a match to TRBD1. The CDR3 totals 14 residues. V trimming: 4 bases; J trimming: 5 bases; junction bases outside the gene matches: 8. Germline values: CDR1 DFQATT, CDR2 SNEGSKA (reference sequence). The chain's CDR3 is CSATEGTGSETQYF. The covered CDR3 bases are TGCAGTGCTACGGAGGGGACAGGGTCGGAGACC.

Remarks on this clone: Read coverage stops 3 residues before the CDR3 terminus; the germline J gene supplies the remainder. This rearrangement joins TRBV19 to TRBJ1-3; 7 bases are a match to TRBD1. The CDR3 extends over 16 amino acids. Germline V lookup: CDR1 LNHDA, CDR2 SQIVND (reference sequence). Trimming took 4 bases from V and 0 from J; bases not matched to a gene: 6. This CDR3 reads CASSKGTASSGNTIYF. The DNA read from the CDR3 is TGTGCCAGTAGTAAAGGGACAGCATCCTCTGGAAACACC. Supplemented by reference TRBV19 and TRBJ1-3, the full variable domain reads DGGITQSPKYLFRKEGQNVTLSCEQNLNHDAMYWYRQDPGQGLRLIYYSQIVNDFQKGDIAEGYSVSREKKESFPLTVTSAQKNPTAFYLCASSKGTASSGNTIYFGEGSWLTVV.

This clone was counted ten times or more. The read terminates 3 residues ahead of where the CDR3 ends, so the germline J gene completes it. The rearrangement joins TRBV7-4 to TRBJ2-3; D remains ambiguous. V was pared by 5 bases and J by 2 bases, with 5 bases between. Germline CDR1 and CDR2: SGHVT and SQSDAQ. There are 12 residues in the CDR3. The CDR3 reads CASSPITDTQYF. CDR3 DNA (partial): TGTGCCAGCAGCCCCATCACAGATACG.

With respect to this clone: The read stops 3 residues short of the end of the CDR3; the missing end is completed from the germline J gene. The chain combines TRBV6-1 with TRBJ2-7; 9 bases line up with TRBD1. Losses at the gene ends were 2 bases for V and 2 bases for J; bases not matched to a gene: 4. CDR1 is MNHNS and CDR2 is SASEGT in the germline V gene. The CDR3 covers 15 residues. CDR3 amino acids: CASSELDRGPYEQYF. The covered CDR3 bases are TGTGCCAGCAGTGAATTGGACAGGGGCCCCTACGAG.

This clone was counted many times. The CDR3 end is not reached by the read, which stops 3 residues before it; the germline J gene fills it in. The chain couples TRBV5-1 to TRBJ2-4; 13 bases agree with TRBD2. Looked up from germline, CDR1 is SGHRS and CDR2 is YFSETQ. With 3 bases clipped from V and 8 bases from J, the junction kept 8 bases outside the gene matches. This CDR3 is built from 16 residues. CDR3 region: CASSSQGLAGAHIQYF. The part of the CDR3 DNA that was read is TGCGCCAGCAGCTCCCAAGGACTAGCGGGAGCCCACATT. Using reference TRBV5-1 and TRBJ2-4 for the parts outside the CDR3, the full variable domain is KAGVTQTPRYLIKTRGQQVTLSCSPISGHRSVSWYQQTPGQGLQFLFEYFSETQRNKGNFPGRFSGRQFSNSRSEMNVSTLELGDSALYLCASSSQGLAGAHIQYFGAGTRLSVL.

This clone was seen many times. The read ends 3 residues early relative to the CDR3; the germline J gene fills the gap. The chain recombines TRBV28 with TRBJ2-1; D is uncertain. This CDR3 comprises 12 residues. CDR1 is MDHEN and CDR2 is SYDVKM in the germline V gene. The ends were cut back, 4 bases at V and 8 bases at J, with 9 bases in the middle. The CDR3 region is CASSSRFDEQFF. The sequenced CDR3 bases are TGTGCCAGCAGTTCAAGGTTCGATGAG.

This clone was counted ten times or more. The read stops 3 residues short of the end of the CDR3; the missing end is completed from the germline J gene. The chain recombines TRBV19 with TRBJ2-5; perhaps D is TRBD1 or TRBD2 (6 bases each). The CDR3 covers 18 residues. Looked up from germline, CDR1 is LNHDA and CDR2 is SQIVND (reference sequence). The V end lost 7 bases, the J end lost 5 bases, and 29 bases lay between the germline ends. CDR3 loop: CASKYAAGEEFNEETQYF. The CDR3 bases that were read are TGTGCCAGTAAGTATGCGGCAGGGGAGGAATTTAACGAGGAGACC.

Notes on this clone: Coverage ceases 3 residues before the CDR3 finishes, and the germline J gene fills in the end. The V and J genes are TRBV5-1 and TRBJ1-2; 7 bases agree with TRBD1. There are 13 residues in the CDR3. Trimming took 4 bases from V and 7 from J; bases not matched to a gene: 7. CDR1 and CDR2 from the germline V gene are SGHRS and YFSETQ. CDR3 DNA (partial): TGCGCCAGCAGCCCTGACAGGGTTAGTGGC. This encodes CASSPDRVSG. The entire CDR3 protein is CASSPDRVSGYTF.

This clone has at least ten counts. The CDR3 end falls 3 residues outside the read, so it is completed with the germline J gene. This chain joins TRBV6-2 or TRBV6-3 and TRBJ1-1; possible D gene TRBD1, 5 bases. CDR3 length equals 13 residues. V gave up 5 bases and J gave up 7 bases, with 14 bases separating them. CDR1 and CDR2 (germline): MNHEY, SVGEGT. CDR3 DNA, as far as it was read: TGTGCCAGCAGTCTGTTGGGGCCAGATGAA. Encoded protein: CASSLLGPDE. The full CDR3 protein is CASSLLGPDEAFF.

This clone has more than one count but fewer than ten. The read falls 3 residues short of the CDR3 end, and the missing part is taken from the germline J gene. J is TRBJ1-2 and V is TRBV5-6, with D perhaps matching TRBD1 (5 bases). Trimming left V 4 bases short and J 5 bases short, with 15 bases between. This CDR3 is 14 amino acids long. Germline lookup yields CDR1 SGHDT and CDR2 YYEEEE. The CDR3 protein is CASSHRRAGYGYTF. The sequenced part of the CDR3 DNA is TGTGCCAGCAGCCACCGGAGAGCAGGGTATGGC.

This clone was recorded a few times. The read ends 3 residues shy of where the CDR3 ends; the end is completed using the germline J gene. This chain uses TRBV30 with TRBJ2-3; D is unresolved. This CDR3 has 13 residues. Trimming removed 5 bases from V and 7 bases from J, with 16 bases in between. Germline V gene lookup returns CDR1 GTSNPN and CDR2 SVGIG (reference sequence). This CDR3 reads CAWGFSSPNTQYF. CDR3 DNA (partial): TGTGCCTGGGGATTTAGCTCTCCGAATACG.

In this sample, this clone turned up many times. The CDR3 end is not reached by the read, which stops 3 residues before it; the germline J gene fills it in. The chain uses TRBV5-6 and TRBJ2-3, with D perhaps matching TRBD2 (6 bases). The V gene lost 2 bases and the J gene lost 2 bases, with 12 bases spanning the gap. Germline V gene sequence: CDR1 SGHDT, CDR2 YYEEEE. This CDR3 is built from 15 residues. CDR3 bases read: TGTGCCAGCAGCTTTTGGGGAGGACTCACAGATACG. Translation gives CASSFWGGLTDT. The full CDR3 reads CASSFWGGLTDTQYF.

The CDR3 sequence is CASSLQGSGELFF. The CDR3 DNA, read in part, is TGTGCCAGCAGCTTACAGGGGTCCGGGGAG. The V gene is TRBV11-3, the J gene TRBJ2-2; possibly TRBD1 for D (6 bases). The CDR3 goes on 3 residues after the read ends, and that part is filled in from the germline J gene. CDR1 is SGHNT and CDR2 is YENEEA in the germline V gene. V lost 2 bases, J lost 6 bases, and 7 bases lay in between. CDR3 length equals 13 residues.

This clone appeared many times. Sequencing ends 3 residues short of the CDR3 end; the germline J gene provides the rest. The V call is TRBV7-2, the J call TRBJ1-2, with unresolved D. The CDR3 is 11 amino acids. From germline, CDR1 is SGHTA and CDR2 FQGNSA. CDR3 amino acids: CASSLIGHYTF. The DNA read from the CDR3 is TGTGCCAGCAGCTTAATTGGGCAC.